Below, 5 T cell receptor beta chains from the same sample are listed, as sequenced in a study of blood T cell repertoires in COVID-19 (TCRdb year 2020). The library was prepared using the immunoSEQ multiplex PCR assay. Not all clones reach the TCRdb copy of this immuneACCESS table, which keeps in-frame sequences only. Checked studies attribute under half of the gap to unresolved V genes and leave the rest unexplained. In this sample the table shows approximately 290,000 clones, about 85% of which occur a single time. 0.87% of the sample is held by the ten biggest clonotypes. Sequenced sample: peripheral blood. These receptors were taken from a human donor with COVID-19, enrolled during active disease. The donor label of this sample is uncertain.

This clone was picked up one time. This rearrangement joins TRBV7-8 to TRBJ1-3; 8 positions match TRBD1. The V segment lost 1 base and the J segment 4 bases; nucleotides outside the gene matches: 3. The CDR3 spans 15 residues. The germline V gene encodes CDR1 SGHVS and CDR2 FQNEAQ. In DNA, the CDR3 is TGTGCCAGCAGCTTAGTACAGGGGGACGGAAACACCATATATTTT. As protein: CASSLVQGDGNTIYF.

This sequence joins TRBV19 and TRBJ2-7; TRBD1 matches at 7 bases. J lost 4 bases, V lost 5 bases, and 8 bases had no gene match. CDR1 and CDR2 from the germline V gene are LNHDA and SQIVND (reference sequence). CDR3 length: 14 residues. The CDR3 DNA reads as TGTGCCAGTAGTCACCCCGGGGACAGATACGAGCAGTACTTC. Its protein is CASSHPGDRYEQYF.

V gene TRBV14 combines with J gene TRBJ2-7; 7 nucleotides match TRBD2. Trimming cost V 1 base and J 0 bases; bases outside gene matches: 3. Germline assignment: CDR1 SGHDN and CDR2 FVKESK. The CDR3 spans 15 residues. The CDR3 here is CASSQVGGSSYEQYF. CDR3 bases: TGTGCCAGCAGCCAAGTGGGGGGGAGCTCCTACGAGCAGTACTTC.

This clone was observed once. The CDR3 sequence: CASSHERQIKSGANVLTF. The CDR3 coding sequence is TGTGCCAGCAGCCATGAGAGACAGATAAAATCTGGGGCCAACGTCCTGACTTTC. V and J are TRBV11-3 and TRBJ2-6; possibly TRBD1 for D (5 bases). The CDR3 contains 18 residues. CDR1 and CDR2 from the germline V gene are SGHNT and YENEEA. V lost 5 bases, J lost 1 base, and 18 bases lay in between.

The chain employs TRBV28 and TRBJ2-1; 8 bases line up with TRBD1. The CDR3 sequence is 15 residues long. Germline assignment: CDR1 MDHEN and CDR2 SYDVKM. The V gene end was trimmed by 5 bases and the J gene end by 2 bases; junction bases not matched to a gene: 5. DNA for the CDR3: TGTGCCAGCAGTCTGACAGGGGTACCCTACAATGAGCAGTTCTTC. As protein: CASSLTGVPYNEQFF.